The entry below describes one TCR beta chain. What it binds is unknown. This specimen comes from a study of graft-versus-host responses after intestinal transplantation. Study information: Recipients across the board were started on anti-thymocyte globulin induction, then kept on tacrolimus and steroids for roughly 3 years. Study-wide results and caveats: GvH clones were identified in recipient marrow, with some first appearing in ileum or blood. Clonal ratios of graft-versus-host to host-versus-graft in allografts were high for patients exhibiting graft-donor T cell macrochimerism. Peak GvH clone levels in circulation were associated with early post-transplant HvG declines.

This CDR3 comprises 15 residues. The germline gives CDR1 LGHNA, CDR2 YSLEER. Trimming stripped 1 base from V and 4 bases from J, with 13 bases between. This table comes from immunoSEQ multiplex PCR, and its TCRdb copy is limited to in-frame clones, with some not included. The repertoire holds about 41,000 clones, with roughly 95% as singletons. The chain combines TRBV4-3 with TRBJ1-1; possible D gene TRBD1, 6 bases. The TCR sequence derives from a human donor who was the organ donor for an intestinal transplant. The source was unstimulated CD8+ T cells sorted from spleen or lymph node cells, collected before transplant. The DNA of the CDR3 is TGCGCCAGCAGCCAAGTCGCCAGGGGTACCACTGAAGCTTTCTTT. It encodes CASSQVARGTTEAFF.